The rows below give T cell receptor beta chains drawn from one sample of a study of identical twins. TCRdb passed the 5' RACE reads through MiXCR, listing each CDR3 protein once. The data show roughly 1.6 million distinct CDR3 sequences, with around 29% seen just once and around 0.25% held by the top ten. Sample: cord blood. The receptors here all came from a newborn girl in good health. The CDR3 runs from the conserved cysteine through the conserved F or W. A D gene is named only where the DNA matches it firmly. Size tells how often a clone was seen (once, few, many) or the class of an expanded clone, and some rows leave it out.

>few|TRBV27|TRBJ1-5|14|NA
CASRTVYSNQPQHF
TGTGCCAGCCGGACGGTTTATAGCAATCAGCCCCAGCATTTT
>NA|TRBV7-2|TRBJ2-3|16|TRBD2
CASSLGTAGMADTQYF
TGTGCCAGCAGCTTAGGAACAGCGGGAATGGCAGATACGCAGTATTTT
>NA|TRBV7-9|TRBJ2-7|16|NA
CASSPLTRSSYNEQYF
TGTGCCAGCAGCCCCTTGACTAGGAGCTCCTACAATGAGCAGTACTTC
>NA|TRBV6-1|TRBJ1-5|14|NA
CASSEVGRRGPQHF
TGTGCCAGCAGTGAAGTAGGGCGCCGAGGGCCCCAGCATTTT
>few|TRBV6-1|TRBJ2-7|15|NA
CASSDPGTFSYEQYF
TGTGCCAGCAGTGACCCCGGGACGTTCTCCTACGAGCAGTACTTC
>NA|TRBV3-1|TRBJ2-1|15|NA
CASRQASQNQETQFF
TGTGCCAGCAGACAAGCGTCACAAAACCAAGAGACCCAGTTCTTC
>NA|TRBV9|TRBJ2-3|16|NA
CASSVVPRTSTDTQYF
TGTGCCAGCAGCGTAGTCCCCCGGACCAGCACAGATACGCAGTATTTT
>NA|TRBV5-1|TRBJ2-7|15|NA
CASSSQTGSYNEQYF
TGCGCCAGCAGCTCGCAGACAGGCTCCTACAATGAGCAGTACTTC
>many|TRBV7-2|TRBJ1-5|13|NA
CASSLEPNQPQHF
TGTGCCAGCAGCTTAGAACCCAATCAGCCCCAGCATTTT
>NA|TRBV7-6|TRBJ2-5|15|NA
CASSWGWGAQETQYF
TGTGCCAGCAGCTGGGGGTGGGGGGCTCAAGAGACCCAGTACTTC
>few|TRBV3-1|TRBJ2-1|14|NA
CASSQAPSRGEQFF
TGTGCCAGCAGCCAAGCGCCCTCCCGGGGCGAGCAGTTCTTC
>once|TRBV2|TRBJ1-1|18|TRBD1
CASSGGGTGKDWNTEAFF
TGTGCCAGCAGTGGGGGGGGGACAGGCAAGGATTGGAACACTGAAGCTTTCTTT
>NA|TRBV4-2|TRBJ2-7|15|NA
CASSQEGGEGYEQYF
TGTGCCAGCAGCCAAGAGGGCGGGGAAGGGTACGAGCAGTACTTC
>NA|TRBV5-1|TRBJ2-7|16|TRBD1
CASSLKRQGRSYEQYF
TGCGCCAGCAGCTTAAAAAGACAGGGCCGCTCCTACGAGCAGTACTTC
>NA|TRBV28|TRBJ1-6|15|NA
CASTPGVPYNSPLHF
TGTGCCAGCACCCCCGGGGTGCCCTATAATTCACCCCTCCACTTT
>NA|TRBV3-1|TRBJ2-1|15|TRBD2
CASSQRTSGNNEQFF
TGTGCCAGCAGCCAACGGACTAGCGGAAACAATGAGCAGTTCTTC
>NA|TRBV9|TRBJ2-7|16|TRBD2
CASSVGTSGRWDEQYF
TGTGCCAGCAGCGTGGGGACTAGCGGGAGATGGGACGAGCAGTACTTC
>NA|TRBV7-9|TRBJ1-2|12|NA
CASSSKGDGYTF
TGTGCCAGCAGCTCCAAGGGTGATGGCTACACCTTC
>NA|TRBV6-5|TRBJ1-6|12|NA
CASSYPDSPLHF
TGTGCCAGCAGTTACCCGGATTCACCCCTCCACTTT
>few|TRBV7-2|TRBJ2-7|14|NA
CASSSSTASYEQYF
TGTGCCAGCAGCTCATCGACAGCATCCTACGAGCAGTACTTC
>NA|TRBV3-1|TRBJ2-5|14|TRBD2
CASSQFLAGETQYF
TGTGCCAGCAGCCAATTCCTAGCGGGAGAGACCCAGTACTTC
>NA|TRBV4-1|TRBJ2-1|16|TRBD2
CASSREGLGAYNEQFF
TGCGCCAGCAGCCGAGAGGGACTAGGGGCCTACAATGAGCAGTTCTTC
>NA|TRBV7-2|TRBJ2-1|16|NA
CASSLVVGAVYNEQFF
TGTGCCAGCAGCTTAGTTGTGGGGGCGGTTTACAATGAGCAGTTCTTC
>NA|TRBV4-2|TRBJ2-5|18|TRBD2
CASSQDRSSGRYQETQYF
TGTGCCAGCAGCCAAGATAGGAGTAGCGGGAGATACCAAGAGACCCAGTACTTC
>NA|TRBV5-1|TRBJ2-1|15|NA
CASSFTGLGVNEQFF
TGCGCCAGCAGCTTTACGGGCCTTGGCGTAAATGAGCAGTTCTTC
>NA|TRBV5-1|TRBJ2-7|16|TRBD2
CASSLTGTSGNYEQYF
TGCGCCAGCAGCCTCACCGGGACTAGCGGAAACTACGAGCAGTACTTC
>few|TRBV2|TRBJ2-7|15|TRBD1
CASSAHGQGPYEQYF
TGTGCCAGCAGTGCCCACGGACAGGGCCCCTACGAGCAGTACTTC
>NA|TRBV25-1|TRBJ1-3|14|NA
CASSEPDRLNTIYF
TGTGCCAGCAGTGAACCCGACAGGCTAAACACCATATATTTT
>few|TRBV6-6|TRBJ1-1|15|NA
CASTTGRVGGTEAFF
TGTGCCAGCACCACGGGGAGGGTGGGGGGCACTGAAGCTTTCTTT
>NA|TRBV10-3|TRBJ1-5|15|TRBD1
CAIRKQGANNQPQHF
TGTGCCATCAGAAAACAGGGGGCTAACAATCAGCCCCAGCATTTT
>NA|TRBV12-3/TRBV12-4|TRBJ2-2|16|TRBD2
CASSIRTSPNTGELFF
TGTGCCAGCAGTATCCGGACTAGCCCGAACACCGGGGAGCTGTTTTTT
>NA|TRBV28|TRBJ1-4|13|NA
CASRGPQGEKLFF
TGTGCCAGCAGGGGACCCCAGGGAGAAAAACTGTTTTTT
>NA|TRBV20-1|TRBJ2-7|14|TRBD2
CSARLPAGEEEQYF
TGCAGTGCTAGATTGCCAGCGGGAGAGGAAGAGCAGTACTTC
>NA|TRBV20-1|TRBJ2-7|14|TRBD1
CSARETGFFYEQYF
TGCAGTGCTAGGGAGACAGGGTTTTTCTACGAGCAGTACTTC
>few|TRBV4-2|TRBJ2-5|14|NA
CASSQGTGRETQYF
TGTGCCAGCAGCCAAGGAACGGGGCGAGAGACCCAGTACTTC
>NA|TRBV9|TRBJ1-1|14|NA
CASSVPQQGPEAFF
TGTGCCAGCAGCGTACCTCAACAGGGCCCTGAAGCTTTCTTT
>few|TRBV29-1|TRBJ1-2|12|NA
CSVVHPPGGYTF
TGCAGCGTTGTTCATCCCCCCGGAGGCTACACCTTC
>NA|TRBV20-1|TRBJ2-7|14|TRBD2
CSARPGTKTCEQYF
TGCAGTGCTAGACCCGGGACTAAAACCTGCGAGCAGTACTTC
>few|TRBV5-1|TRBJ2-1|18|TRBD2
CASSLTIVAGVNYNEQFF
TGCGCCAGCAGCTTGACCATTGTAGCGGGGGTGAACTACAATGAGCAGTTCTTC
>few|TRBV24-1|TRBJ2-3|15|TRBD2
CATIPLRGGADTQYF
TGTGCCACCATCCCATTGCGGGGGGGAGCAGATACGCAGTATTTT
>NA|TRBV10-3|TRBJ2-7|14|TRBD2
CAIRLAGGPREQYF
TGTGCCATCAGACTAGCGGGAGGGCCACGTGAGCAGTACTTC
>NA|TRBV20-1|TRBJ1-5|16|NA
CSALAVTEYSNQPQHF
TGCAGTGCCCTAGCCGTTACAGAATATAGCAATCAGCCCCAGCATTTT
>NA|TRBV25-1|TRBJ1-6|15|NA
CASSVTGGVNSPLHF
TGTGCCAGCAGTGTAACGGGAGGGGTTAATTCACCCCTCCACTTT